These 31 T cell receptor beta chains were sequenced from one sample in a study of CD8+ T cells in alopecia areata. As for treatment: oral pan-JAK inhibitor, 5-10 mg twice daily. The sequencing template was cDNA reverse transcribed from extracted RNA. Only in-frame clones appear in the TCRdb table, and some are missing; sequencing was by immunoSEQ multiplex PCR. The repertoire holds 90,000 to 150,000 clones, with around 56% as singletons. Sequencing was performed on CD4+ T cells sorted from blood, taken at week 4, from a patient treated with tofacitinib. The source is a human donor with alopecia areata.

The table lists this clone with a few counts. The chain employs TRBV2 and TRBJ2-4; 7 nucleotides match TRBD2. The J segment lost 10 bases and the V segment lost 0 bases, leaving 9 bases of the junction unmatched. Germline V CDR1 and CDR2: SNHLY, FYNNEI. The CDR3 totals 15 residues. The CDR3 DNA reads as TGTGCCAGCAGTGAAGCGCGGGGGAAGGGCGTTATTCAGTACTTC. Protein product: CASSEARGKGVIQYF.

The chain employs TRBV30 and TRBJ1-5; TRBD1 might be the D (5 bases). The CDR3 has 14 amino acids. Between the trimmed V and J ends, which lost 2 bases and 11 bases, there was a span of 19 bases. Germline V lookup: CDR1 GTSNPN, CDR2 SVGIG (reference sequence). CDR3 DNA sequence: TGTGCCTGGAGTAAAAACACGGGGGAAGGTGCCCAGCATTTT. Protein product: CAWSKNTGEGAQHF.

The chain combines TRBV5-1 with TRBJ2-3, with TRBD2 matching 9 bases. The CDR3 is made up of 17 amino acids. From germline, CDR1 is SGHRS and CDR2 YFSETQ. The V and J ends lost 4 bases and 2 bases, in that order; junction bases with no gene match: 11. Here the CDR3 reads CASSGRRLAAPTDTQYF. CDR3 DNA sequence: TGCGCCAGCAGCGGGCGGCGACTAGCGGCCCCCACAGATACGCAGTATTTT. Looking up the rest from reference TRBV5-1 and TRBJ2-3 gives the full variable domain: KAGVTQTPRYLIKTRGQQVTLSCSPISGHRSVSWYQQTPGQGLQFLFEYFSETQRNKGNFPGRFSGRQFSNSRSEMNVSTLELGDSALYLCASSGRRLAAPTDTQYFGPGTRLTVL.

This clone was found a few times. The rearrangement joins TRBV19 to TRBJ1-2, with D possibly being TRBD1 (5 bases). The V end was cut by 0 bases, the J end by 6 bases, with 11 bases between. The CDR3 has 14 amino acids. Germline V gene sequence: CDR1 LNHDA, CDR2 SQIVND (reference sequence). Here the CDR3 DNA reads TGTGCCAGTAGTATAGATAACAGGCGCGATGGCTACACCTTC. Translated: CASSIDNRRDGYTF.

This clone appeared once. The chain has TRBV15 and TRBJ2-6; D possibly matches TRBD1 or TRBD2 (5 bases each). CDR3 length equals 17 residues. V dropped 0 bases and J dropped 4 bases, with 13 bases sitting between them. CDR1 is LNHNV, CDR2 YYDKDF, per germline (reference sequence). The CDR3 spells CATSRDQLGTGANVLTF. DNA for the CDR3: TGTGCCACCAGCAGAGATCAATTAGGGACCGGGGCCAACGTCCTGACTTTC.

V gene TRBV5-1 combines with J gene TRBJ2-1; 7 bases are shared with TRBD1. From germline, CDR1 is SGHRS and CDR2 YFSETQ. The junction had 5 bases not matched to a gene; V was cut back by 0 bases and J by 8 bases. This CDR3 is 14 amino acids long. The CDR3 DNA reads TGCGCCAGCAGCTTGGGACAGGGTCACGATGAGCAGTTCTTC. It is translated as CASSLGQGHDEQFF.

As regards this clone: No DNA is shown, since the ends of the CDR3 on it are uncertain; the CDR3 is the one TCRdb lists. The J gene is TRBJ2-7, the V gene TRBV29-1; the DNA was not used to check the table's D call, TRBD2. The V gene's germline CDR1 is SQVTM and CDR2 ANQGSEA. Ends included, the CDR3 has 16 residues. CDR3: CSVGPGGLAEKYEQYF.

This clone was counted between two and nine times. This chain uses TRBV18 with TRBJ1-1; 8 positions agree with TRBD1. The CDR3 spans 15 residues. Trimming took 2 bases from V and 4 from J; bases not matched to a gene: 6. From germline, CDR1 is KGHSH and CDR2 LQKENI. DNA for the CDR3: TGTGCCAGCTCACCATCCGACAGGGGTAGCACTGAAGCTTTCTTT. Translating it yields CASSPSDRGSTEAFF.

Concerning this clone itself: This sequence may be a read error, since a much larger clone differs from it by one base. Distinct nucleotide sequences in the sample also encode this CDR3. This sequence joins TRBV7-9 and TRBJ2-7; D not resolved. The CDR3 sequence is 11 residues long. With 3 bases removed from V and 3 bases from J, the gap between germline ends came to 3 bases. Germline V gene data show CDR1 as SEHNR and CDR2 as FQNEAQ (reference sequence). The CDR3 region has the DNA TGTGCCAGCAGCTTGTACTACGAGCAGTACTTC. It yields the protein CASSLYYEQYF.

This clone turned up a few times. The chain combines TRBV27 with TRBJ1-1; D gene uncertain. Germline V gives CDR1 MNHEY, CDR2 SMNVEV (reference sequence). The V gene lost 2 bases and the J gene lost 0 bases, with 7 bases spanning the gap. This CDR3 spans 14 amino acids. The CDR3 here is CASSLSRLNTEAFF. The CDR3 bases are TGTGCCAGCAGTTTAAGCCGGCTGAACACTGAAGCTTTCTTT.

CDR3 amino acids: CAWTRGAAPYEQYF. The CDR3 DNA reads as TGTGCCTGGACTAGGGGAGCAGCGCCCTACGAGCAGTACTTC. J is TRBJ2-7 and V is TRBV30; D could derive from TRBD1 or TRBD2 (5 bases each). CDR1 is GTSNPN, CDR2 SVGIG, per germline (reference sequence). V was trimmed by 4 bases and J by 2 bases, leaving 15 bases between them. CDR3 size: 14 residues.

This clone has just one count. The rearrangement joins TRBV18 to TRBJ1-1, with D hard to call. This CDR3 spans 16 amino acids. With 3 bases removed from V and 1 base from J, the gap between germline ends came to 15 bases. The germline V gene has CDR1 KGHSH and CDR2 LQKENI. The CDR3 spells CASSPVFAQQNTEAFF. DNA for the CDR3: TGTGCCAGCTCACCCGTTTTTGCCCAGCAGAACACTGAAGCTTTCTTT.

This clone has a single count. The chain couples TRBV5-6 to TRBJ1-5; D is possibly TRBD1 (6 bases). Germline CDR1 SGHDT, CDR2 YYEEEE. Trimming took 7 bases from V and 1 from J, leaving 18 bases between them. The CDR3 runs 16 residues. The CDR3 here is CASSSGQFRSNQPQHF. DNA for the CDR3: TGTGCCAGCTCCAGTGGACAGTTTAGGAGCAATCAGCCCCAGCATTTT.

The chain couples TRBV5-1 to TRBJ2-3; maybe TRBD1 (6 bases). This CDR3 has 14 residues. The germline CDR1 and CDR2 sequences are SGHRS and YFSETQ. The V and J ends lost 1 base and 2 bases respectively, with 8 bases between them. CDR3: CASSLRQDTDTQYF. The CDR3 DNA follows: TGCGCCAGCAGCTTGCGACAGGACACAGATACGCAGTATTTT.

The V call is TRBV30, the J call TRBJ1-1; D gene ambiguous. Trimming pared 3 bases from V and 3 bases from J, leaving 8 bases between. In germline, CDR1 is GTSNPN, CDR2 SVGIG (reference sequence). This CDR3 region has 12 residues. The CDR3, as DNA: TGTGCCTGGAGCGGGGAGTACACTGAAGCTTTCTTT. Translated: CAWSGEYTEAFF.

The rearrangement joins TRBV5-1 to TRBJ2-7, with 10 bases matching TRBD1. The ends lost 3 bases at V and 1 base at J; junction bases unmatched: 7. CDR1 SGHRS and CDR2 YFSETQ come from the germline V gene. CDR3 length equals 16 residues. The DNA of the CDR3 is TGCGCCAGCAGCTGGGGGCCGGGACAGGGGTCCTACGAGCAGTACTTC. This sequence encodes CASSWGPGQGSYEQYF. Full variable domain (outside the CDR3, taken from reference TRBV5-1 and TRBJ2-7): KAGVTQTPRYLIKTRGQQVTLSCSPISGHRSVSWYQQTPGQGLQFLFEYFSETQRNKGNFPGRFSGRQFSNSRSEMNVSTLELGDSALYLCASSWGPGQGSYEQYFGPGTRLTVT.

This clone was counted only a few times. The gene calls are TRBV6-5 and TRBJ1-2; D is undetermined. The CDR3 consists of 11 residues. V lost 7 bases and J 5 bases, leaving 8 bases between the germline ends. The V gene's germline CDR1 is MNHEY and CDR2 SVGAGI. CDR3 coding DNA: TGTGCCAGCAACAGCCTTTATGGCTACACCTTC. Its protein product is CASNSLYGYTF.

This chain uses TRBV2 with TRBJ2-2; the D gene is possibly TRBD1 (7 bases). Germline V lookup: CDR1 SNHLY, CDR2 FYNNEI. V gave up 6 bases and J gave up 2 bases, with 13 bases separating them. The CDR3 is made up of 15 amino acids. The CDR3 DNA is TGTGCCAGCAGGGAGGGGGCGCGTAACACCGGGGAGCTGTTTTTT. Translating gives CASREGARNTGELFF.

This rearrangement joins TRBV5-1 to TRBJ2-3; D not certain. Per the germline V gene, CDR1 is SGHRS and CDR2 is YFSETQ. Between the trimmed V and J ends, which lost 2 bases and 0 bases, there was a span of 16 bases. The CDR3 runs to 17 residues. CDR3 sequence (DNA): TGCGCCAGCAGCTTTGGACCAGGATCAACTAGCACAGATACGCAGTATTTT. It is translated as CASSFGPGSTSTDTQYF.

The gene calls are TRBV5-1 and TRBJ1-2; D unresolved. Germline CDR1 reads SGHRS; CDR2 reads YFSETQ. CDR3 length: 13 amino acids. Trimming removed 1 base from V and 4 bases from J, with 8 bases in between. The DNA of the CDR3 is TGCGCCAGCAGCTTGAGGGATGGCTATGGCTACACCTTC. This gives the protein CASSLRDGYGYTF.

This chain connects TRBV7-6 to TRBJ2-7; D unclear. This CDR3 is 13 amino acids long. Trimming removed 2 bases at V and 3 bases at J, with 8 bases between. Germline assignment: CDR1 SGHVS and CDR2 FNYEAQ. As DNA, the CDR3 is TGTGCCAGCAGCTTACAAGAGAGCTACGAGCAGTACTTC. This translates into CASSLQESYEQYF.

The chain has TRBV29-1 and TRBJ2-2, with D possibly matching TRBD2 (7 bases). Germline V gene data show CDR1 as SQVTM and CDR2 as ANQGSEA. The CDR3 loop spans 15 amino acids. V was trimmed by 4 bases and J by 5 bases, leaving 17 bases between them. The CDR3 here is CSVGGGTSKTGELFF. CDR3 in DNA: TGCAGCGTTGGGGGAGGGACAAGCAAAACCGGGGAGCTGTTTTTT.

The CDR3 sequence: CASNDAGASYEQYF. DNA of the CDR3: TGTGCCAGCAACGACGCAGGGGCATCCTACGAGCAGTACTTC. This rearrangement joins TRBV7-8 to TRBJ2-7; D possibly corresponds to TRBD1 (6 bases). This CDR3 has 14 residues. Trimming stripped 7 bases from V and 1 base from J, with 14 bases between. From germline, CDR1 is SGHVS and CDR2 FQNEAQ.

The chain is built from TRBV15 and TRBJ1-1; D remains unclear. The CDR3 has 12 residues. Germline loops: CDR1 LNHNV, CDR2 YYDKDF (reference sequence). V dropped 1 base and J dropped 5 bases, with 5 bases sitting between them. The CDR3 sequence is CATSRGETEAFF. CDR3 coding DNA: TGTGCCACCAGCAGAGGTGAGACTGAAGCTTTCTTT.

This clone was seen only a few times. CDR3 protein: CAWSGRSGANVLTF. The DNA for the CDR3 is TGTGCCTGGAGTGGGCGGTCCGGGGCCAACGTCCTGACTTTC. This chain joins TRBV30 and TRBJ2-6; D gene uncertain. V lost 1 base and J lost 4, with 8 bases in between. Germline V lookup: CDR1 GTSNPN, CDR2 SVGIG (reference sequence). The CDR3 is made up of 14 amino acids.

This clone appeared once. The J gene is TRBJ1-6, the V gene TRBV30; no clear D. V was pared by 0 bases and J by 7 bases, with 7 bases between. Looked up from germline, CDR1 is GTSNPN and CDR2 is SVGIG (reference sequence). The CDR3 totals 13 residues. The CDR3: CAWSVLMNSPLHF. For the CDR3, the DNA is TGTGCCTGGAGTGTACTGATGAATTCACCCCTCCACTTT.

The chain is built from TRBV7-7 and TRBJ2-7; 8 nucleotides match TRBD1. Germline values: CDR1 SSHAT, CDR2 FNYEAQ (reference sequence). The CDR3 contains 16 residues. The CDR3 is CASPPPPRQGSYEQYF. In nucleotides, the CDR3 is TGTGCTAGCCCGCCTCCTCCTAGACAGGGGAGCTACGAGCAGTACTTC.

The chain links TRBV19 to TRBJ1-1; the D is unclear. Trimming removed 0 bases from V and 7 bases from J, with 9 bases in between. The CDR3 contains 13 residues. Germline V gene lookup returns CDR1 LNHDA and CDR2 SQIVND (reference sequence). This CDR3 is CASSIDRTGEAFF. The CDR3 region has the DNA TGTGCCAGTAGTATAGACCGGACTGGTGAAGCTTTCTTT.

The CDR3 sequence is CASSSGTSQFF. CDR3 nucleotides: TGTGCCAGCAGTTCCGGGACCAGCCAATTCTTC. The chain carries TRBV7-9 and TRBJ2-1, with D perhaps given as TRBD1 or TRBD2 (5 bases each). V shed 6 bases and J shed 16 bases, with 16 bases lying between them. Per germline, CDR1 SEHNR and CDR2 FQNEAQ (reference sequence). The CDR3 is 11 amino acids.

The chain uses TRBV19 and TRBJ1-5, with 7 bases that match TRBD1. Germline CDR1 reads LNHDA; CDR2 reads SQIVND (reference sequence). The V segment lost 7 bases and the J segment 0 bases; nucleotides outside the gene matches: 9. The CDR3 runs 16 residues. The CDR3 region has the DNA TGTGCCAGTACCGCTCCGACAGGGTTTAGCAATCAGCCCCAGCATTTT. Protein sequence: CASTAPTGFSNQPQHF.

The chain recombines TRBV2 with TRBJ2-1; TRBD2 aligns across 15 bases. CDR1 is SNHLY, CDR2 FYNNEI, per germline. The CDR3 totals 20 residues. J lost 7 bases, V lost 4 bases, and 17 bases had no gene match. The chain's CDR3 is CASSAGLPWTSGGARNEQFF. In nucleotides, the CDR3 is TGTGCCAGCAGTGCCGGGCTGCCCTGGACTAGCGGGGGGGCCAGGAATGAGCAGTTCTTC.